The 6 T cell receptor beta chains below come from one sample, sequenced in a study. In TCRdb, the RT-PCR reads were re-called with MiXCR into one record per CDR3 protein. The table records about 700,000 distinct CDR3 sequences, approximately 15% of them present only once. Sequenced material: memory CD4+ T cells from blood. The receptor source for this set is a female donor in good health, serving as a healthy control.

This clonotype was recorded a few times. This chain uses TRBV6-5 with TRBJ2-7; maybe TRBD1 (6 bases). The CDR3 sequence is 15 residues long. The germline CDR1 and CDR2 sequences are MNHEY and SVGAGI. V shed 6 bases and J shed 0 bases, with 15 bases lying between them. For the CDR3, the DNA is TGTGCCAGCAGCTATAACAGGGAGAGCTCCTACGAGCAGTACTTC. Encoded protein: CASSYNRESSYEQYF.

This clonotype was seen only a few times. The chain employs TRBV20-1 and TRBJ1-2; D gene uncertain. Trimming removed 0 bases from V and 6 bases from J, with 11 bases in between. In germline, CDR1 is DFQATT, CDR2 SNEGSKA (reference sequence). The CDR3 loop spans 13 amino acids. CDR3 in amino acids: CSARDPGRDGYTF. The DNA for the CDR3 is TGCAGTGCTAGAGACCCAGGACGGGATGGCTACACCTTC.

This clonotype was detected a few times. The chain employs TRBV7-2 and TRBJ2-7; 8 bases map to TRBD2. V lost 3 bases to trimming and J lost 5 bases; unmatched junction nucleotides: 6. Germline CDR1 and CDR2: SGHTA and FQGNSA. The CDR3 loop spans 14 amino acids. Here the CDR3 reads CASSFRGGANEQYF. The CDR3 nucleotides are TGTGCCAGCAGCTTCCGGGGGGGGGCAAACGAGCAGTACTTC.

Ten or more counts support this clonotype. The genes are TRBV7-8 and TRBJ2-1; no clear D gene. The germline CDR1 and CDR2 sequences are SGHVS and FQNEAQ. The CDR3 consists of 11 residues. The V end was cut by 6 bases, the J end by 9 bases, with 9 bases between. CDR3 in amino acids: CASSQTREQFF. CDR3 DNA sequence: TGTGCCAGCAGTCAAACCCGTGAGCAGTTCTTC.

In this sample, this clonotype turned up a few times. The chain couples TRBV5-6 to TRBJ2-6; 11 bases match TRBD1. CDR1 and CDR2 (germline): SGHDT, YYEEEE. The CDR3 runs to 18 residues. The trim removed 5 bases at V and 0 bases at J, leaving 7 bases unmatched. The CDR3 DNA reads TGTGCCAGCAGATCGTTGGGACAGGGGGTCTCTGGGGCCAACGTCCTGACTTTC. Translating gives CASRSLGQGVSGANVLTF.

Many counts were recorded for this clonotype. The chain has TRBV5-1 and TRBJ2-5; perhaps TRBD2 as D (5 bases). The germline V gene encodes CDR1 SGHRS and CDR2 YFSETQ. The CDR3 covers 16 residues. With 0 bases removed from V and 5 bases from J, the gap between germline ends came to 17 bases. Here the CDR3 DNA reads TGCGCCAGCAGCTTGGCCCAAGGACCATCGGGGGAGACCCAGTACTTC. This codes for CASSLAQGPSGETQYF. Together with reference TRBV5-1 and TRBJ2-5, the CDR3 gives the full variable domain: KAGVTQTPRYLIKTRGQQVTLSCSPISGHRSVSWYQQTPGQGLQFLFEYFSETQRNKGNFPGRFSGRQFSNSRSEMNVSTLELGDSALYLCASSLAQGPSGETQYFGPGTRLLVL.